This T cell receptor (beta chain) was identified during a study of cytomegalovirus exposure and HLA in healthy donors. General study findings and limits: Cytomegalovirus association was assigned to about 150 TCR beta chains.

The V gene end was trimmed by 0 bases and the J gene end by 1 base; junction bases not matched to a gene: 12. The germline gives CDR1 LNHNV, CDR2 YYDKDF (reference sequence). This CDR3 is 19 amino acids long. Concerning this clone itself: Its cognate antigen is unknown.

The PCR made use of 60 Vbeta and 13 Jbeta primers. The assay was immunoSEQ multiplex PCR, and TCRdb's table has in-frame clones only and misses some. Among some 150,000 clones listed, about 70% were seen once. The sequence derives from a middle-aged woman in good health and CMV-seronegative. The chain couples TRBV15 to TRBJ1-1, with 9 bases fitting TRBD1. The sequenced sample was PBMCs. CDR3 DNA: TGTGCCACCAGCAGAGATCCGACCCGACAGGGACAGGGGAACACTGAAGCTTTCTTT. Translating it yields CATSRDPTRQGQGNTEAFF.